The clone carrying this T cell receptor beta chain was seen a few times. The antigen is undetermined. The sample belongs to a study of metastatic and nonmetastatic thyroid tumors. Study-wide context: Repertoire comparisons spanned blood and tumor or nodule tissue from malignant and benign thyroid patients. The study, taken as a whole, reports: Across blood and tumor, TCR beta diversity in malignant thyroid tumors was reportedly significantly higher than in benign nodules.

Per the original data handling: In papillary thyroid cancer, a distant-metastasis classifier was built using CDR3 differences across clinicopathological groups. TCRdb recomputed clones from the PCR reads via MiXCR. TCRdb's processing, not the authors' own work, is the source of the V and J calls. Of around 12,000 clones listed, 30% to 35% were seen once; the top ten hold around 12%. V dropped 7 bases and J dropped 1 base, with 14 bases sitting between them. Germline V gives CDR1 SNHLY, CDR2 FYNNEI. The length of the CDR3 is 15 residues. Patients were all untreated before their thyroid surgery. This chain links TRBV2 with TRBJ1-5, with D unresolved. This receptor was identified in a female donor with papillary thyroid cancer or a benign thyroid nodule (not recorded which). Some clones in this sample may be carry-over from other donors' samples. The sequenced sample consisted of tumor tissue. The CDR3 protein is CASNLDGGSNQPQHF. The CDR3 region has the DNA TGTGCCAGCAACCTGGACGGAGGGAGCAATCAGCCCCAGCATTTT. The whole variable domain, remainder taken from reference TRBV2 and TRBJ1-5, is EPEVTQTPSHQVTQMGQEVILRCVPISNHLYFYWYRQILGQKVEFLVSFYNNEISEKSEIFDDQFSVERPDGSNFTLKIRSTKLEDSAMYFCASNLDGGSNQPQHFGDGTRLSIL.